These T cell receptor beta chains were read from a single sample in a study of CD8+ T cells in alopecia areata. Libraries were prepared by immunoSEQ multiplex PCR; TCRdb keeps only in-frame clonotypes and omits some of them. The repertoire holds 200,000 or so clones, with roughly three fifths as singletons. Sequencing was done on a sample of CD8+ T cells sorted from blood. All receptors come from a human donor in good health. CDR3s include the opening cysteine and the closing phenylalanine or tryptophan. A D gene is named only where the DNA matches it firmly. Only some rows state a clone size, as once, few, many or a class for expanded clones.

cdr3_nt,cdr3_aa,j_call,clone_size,d_call,v_call
TGCAGCGTTGAGTCTGAGGGGCCTATAGGTGGGCAGTACTTC,CSVESEGPIGGQYF,TRBJ2-7,.,.,TRBV29-1
TGTGCCAGCAGCTTAGATCCCGGGGGGCCCTATGGCTACACCTTC,CASSLDPGGPYGYTF,TRBJ1-2,.,.,TRBV11-2
TGCAGCGTCTCGCACGGGGAGCAGTACTTC,CSVSHGEQYF,TRBJ2-7,.,.,TRBV29-1
TGTGCCAGCAGCCCAACTAGGACCGAGACAAGGGACAATGAGCAGTTCTTC,CASSPTRTETRDNEQFF,TRBJ2-1,.,.,TRBV14
TGTGCCAGCAGCATCAGACAGGGTTCTGGGGCCAACGTCCTGACTTTC,CASSIRQGSGANVLTF,TRBJ2-6,.,TRBD1,TRBV7-2
TGTGCCAGCAGTGAATTGGCGCTAGGCACTGAAGCTTTCTTT,CASSELALGTEAFF,TRBJ1-1,.,.,TRBV25-1
TGCAGCGTTGAAGCGGCGGGGGAGCAGTACTTC,CSVEAAGEQYF,TRBJ2-7,few,.,TRBV29-1
TGTGCCAGCAGTGAAGTATGGGCGGGCGTCCTGACTTTC,CASSEVWAGVLTF,TRBJ2-6,many,.,TRBV6-1
TGTGCCAGCAGCGTAGGGGGAAACTTGAACACTGAAGCTTTCTTT,CASSVGGNLNTEAFF,TRBJ1-1,.,.,TRBV9
TGTGCCAGCAGCGCCGGCGGCCGGTATGGCTACACCTTC,CASSAGGRYGYTF,TRBJ1-2,.,.,TRBV9
TGTGCCAGCAGTTACTCAGGGGCGAACTATGGCTACACCTTC,CASSYSGANYGYTF,TRBJ1-2,.,.,TRBV6-5
TGTGCCAGCAGCTTGGGACTCAGGACTGAAGCTTTCTTT,CASSLGLRTEAFF,TRBJ1-1,.,.,TRBV5-6
TGTGCCACCAGCAGGCTCCGGGACAGCAGGGGAGAGACCCAGTACTTC,CATSRLRDSRGETQYF,TRBJ2-5,.,TRBD1,TRBV15
TGCAGCGTTTCGGGCGGGTGGAACACCGGGGAGCTGTTTTTT,CSVSGGWNTGELFF,TRBJ2-2,.,.,TRBV29-1
TGCGCCAGCAGGGTTAAGGTCACCGGGGAGCTGTTTTTT,CASRVKVTGELFF,TRBJ2-2,few,.,TRBV5-1
TGTGCCAGCAGTTACTCGACTAGCGGGGGCTACAATGAGCAGTTCTTC,CASSYSTSGGYNEQFF,TRBJ2-1,few,TRBD2,TRBV6-5
TGTGCCAGCAGCAGGGTTAATTCACCCCTCCACTTT,CASSRVNSPLHF,TRBJ1-6,.,.,TRBV21-1
TGTGCCAGTAGTCCGTTTACTCGTGGACAGGCTAAGACCCAGTACTTC,CASSPFTRGQAKTQYF,TRBJ2-5,.,TRBD1,TRBV19
TGCAGCGTTGAAGATCTGGGGACTGAAGCTTTCTTT,CSVEDLGTEAFF,TRBJ1-1,.,.,TRBV29-1
TGTGCCAGCACCCAAGGGACAGCCAGCTCCTACAATGAGCAGTTCTTC,CASTQGTASSYNEQFF,TRBJ2-1,.,TRBD1,TRBV25-1
TGTGCCAGCAGCTTACCGGACAGGGTCGGCTACACCTTC,CASSLPDRVGYTF,TRBJ1-2,once,TRBD1,TRBV5-6
TGTGCCAGCAGCCCTGGCAGCGCTGGAAACACCATATATTTT,CASSPGSAGNTIYF,TRBJ1-3,.,.,TRBV13
TGTGCCAGCAGCCGATCAGGGGCAGTAGACCTAAGCTCCTATAATTCACCCCTCCACTTT,CASSRSGAVDLSSYNSPLHF,TRBJ1-6,.,.,TRBV14
TGTGCCAGCAGCTTGGGGACAAGGGCTGAAGCTTTCTTT,CASSLGTRAEAFF,TRBJ1-1,.,.,TRBV11-2
TGTGCCAGCAGTGAAATCCAGGGCGGCGAAAAACTGTTTTTT,CASSEIQGGEKLFF,TRBJ1-4,few,.,TRBV2
TGTGCCAGCAGTCACTCGGGGCCCGGCATAGGTACCGGGGAGCTGTTTTTT,CASSHSGPGIGTGELFF,TRBJ2-2,.,.,TRBV9
TGTGCCAGCAGTTTGCGAGTGGACAGTGAAGCTTTCTTT,CASSLRVDSEAFF,TRBJ1-1,.,.,TRBV13
TGCGCCAGCAGCCAAGCCCGGACAGGGCACGGGGAGCTGTTTTTT,CASSQARTGHGELFF,TRBJ2-2,.,TRBD1,TRBV4-1
TGTGCCTACAGGGCCTCTTCATCTACTGAAGCTTTCTTT,CAYRASSSTEAFF,TRBJ1-1,.,.,TRBV5-4
TGCAGCGTGGCCCGCGGGGGGACAGATACGCAGTATTTT,CSVARGGTDTQYF,TRBJ2-3,few,TRBD2,TRBV29-1
TGTGCCAGCAGCTTAGCCGGAGGTGGCGATACGCAGTATTTT,CASSLAGGGDTQYF,TRBJ2-3,few,.,TRBV7-6
TGCGCCAGCAGCCCGAATCTAGGAGTAGCCGGGGAGCTGTTTTTT,CASSPNLGVAGELFF,TRBJ2-2,once,.,TRBV4-1
TGTGCCATCAAAGGGGGATATGATCAGCCCCAGCATTTT,CAIKGGYDQPQHF,TRBJ1-5,.,.,TRBV10-3
TGTGCCAGCAGCTTAGCAACAGGGGGCTATGAGCAGTTCTTC,CASSLATGGYEQFF,TRBJ2-1,.,TRBD1,TRBV7-2
TGTGCCAGCAGCCCGGGACAGGGGATGGAGGAATACGAGCAGTACTTC,CASSPGQGMEEYEQYF,TRBJ2-7,.,TRBD1,TRBV13
TGTGCCAGCAGCAACCATACAGGGAACTATGGCTACACCTTC,CASSNHTGNYGYTF,TRBJ1-2,.,.,TRBV7-9
TGTGCCAGCAGCTTATTCGATCAGCCCCAGCATTTT,CASSLFDQPQHF,TRBJ1-5,few,.,TRBV7-9
TGCGCCAGCAGCCAAGTATCACTCAACACTGAAGCTTTCTTT,CASSQVSLNTEAFF,TRBJ1-1,.,.,TRBV4-1
TGTGCCAGCGGGCAGCCCGGGAGGAATGAGCAGTTCTTC,CASGQPGRNEQFF,TRBJ2-1,.,TRBD2,TRBV5-6
TGTGCCAGCAGCCCCGGGGATGAGCAGTTCTTC,CASSPGDEQFF,TRBJ2-1,.,.,TRBV6-5
TGTGCCAGCAGCTTAGGAGGAAACCAAGAGACCCAGTACTTC,CASSLGGNQETQYF,TRBJ2-5,.,.,TRBV13
TGTGCCAGCAGCTTAGAGGACAGGGTCCCCACCTACGAGCAGTACTTC,CASSLEDRVPTYEQYF,TRBJ2-7,.,TRBD1,TRBV7-9
TGCAGCGTTGTCCTGAGCATGACCCAGTACTTC,CSVVLSMTQYF,TRBJ2-5,.,.,TRBV29-1
TGTGCCAGCAGTGAACCGGGGTACAATGAGCAGTTCTTC,CASSEPGYNEQFF,TRBJ2-1,once,.,TRBV25-1
TGTGCCAGCAGCAGACTCCTCCGATCAGTCGAGCAGTACTTC,CASSRLLRSVEQYF,TRBJ2-7,.,.,TRBV27
TGTGCCAGCAGCTTTGGGACAGGGACCTATGAGCAGTTCTTC,CASSFGTGTYEQFF,TRBJ2-1,.,TRBD1,TRBV11-2
TGCAGCGTTGACTGGGGCTATGGCTACACCTTC,CSVDWGYGYTF,TRBJ1-2,.,.,TRBV29-1
TGCGCCAGCAGCCAAGTGGACAGGGGTAATGAGCAGTTCTTC,CASSQVDRGNEQFF,TRBJ2-1,.,TRBD1,TRBV4-1
TGTGCCAGCAGTTCCCGACAGAGCAACTATGGCTACACCTTC,CASSSRQSNYGYTF,TRBJ1-2,few,.,TRBV27
TGTGCCACCGAAGAATTAGCGGGGGCCTCCTACAATGAGCAGTTCTTC,CATEELAGASYNEQFF,TRBJ2-1,few,TRBD2,TRBV15
TGCAGCGTCGATTACCAGGATTGGGGGAGGAGAAAAGCTTTCTTT,CSVDYQDWGRRKAFF,TRBJ1-1,.,.,TRBV29-1